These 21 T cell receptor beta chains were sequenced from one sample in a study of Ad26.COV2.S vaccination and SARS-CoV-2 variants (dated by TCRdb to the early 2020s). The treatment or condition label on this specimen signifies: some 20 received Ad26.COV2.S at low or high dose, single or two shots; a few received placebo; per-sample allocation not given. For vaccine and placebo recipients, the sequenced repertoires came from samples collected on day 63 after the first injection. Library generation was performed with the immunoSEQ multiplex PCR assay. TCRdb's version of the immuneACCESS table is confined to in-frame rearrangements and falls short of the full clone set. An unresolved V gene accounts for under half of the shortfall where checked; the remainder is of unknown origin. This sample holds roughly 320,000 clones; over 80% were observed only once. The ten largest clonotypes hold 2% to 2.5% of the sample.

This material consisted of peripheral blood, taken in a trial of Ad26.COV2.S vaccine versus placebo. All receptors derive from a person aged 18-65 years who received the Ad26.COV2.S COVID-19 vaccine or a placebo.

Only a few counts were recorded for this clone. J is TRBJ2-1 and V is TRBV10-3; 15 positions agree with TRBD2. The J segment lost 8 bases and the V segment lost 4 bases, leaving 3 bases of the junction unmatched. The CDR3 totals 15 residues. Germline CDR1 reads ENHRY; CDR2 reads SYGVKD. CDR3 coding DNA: TGTGCCATCAGTGGGACTAGCGGGGGGGAGGATGAGCAGTTCTTC. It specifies CAISGTSGGEDEQFF.

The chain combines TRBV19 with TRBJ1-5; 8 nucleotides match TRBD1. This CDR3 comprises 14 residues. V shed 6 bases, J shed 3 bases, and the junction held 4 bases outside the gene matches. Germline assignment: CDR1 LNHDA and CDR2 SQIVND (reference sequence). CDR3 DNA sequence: TGTGCCAGTAGCCAGGGGGCATACAATCAGCCCCAGCATTTT. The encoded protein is CASSQGAYNQPQHF.

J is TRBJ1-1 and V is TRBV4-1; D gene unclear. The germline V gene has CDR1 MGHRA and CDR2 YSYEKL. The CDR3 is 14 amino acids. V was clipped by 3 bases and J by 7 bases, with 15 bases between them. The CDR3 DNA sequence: TGCGCCAGCAGCCAGGGTTTACCGGGCGGTGAAGCTTTCTTT. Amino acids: CASSQGLPGGEAFF.

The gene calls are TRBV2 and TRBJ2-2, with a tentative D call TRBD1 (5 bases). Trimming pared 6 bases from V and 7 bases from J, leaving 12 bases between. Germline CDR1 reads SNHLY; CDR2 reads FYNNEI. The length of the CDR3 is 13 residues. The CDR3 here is CASRQGWDGELFF. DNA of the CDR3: TGTGCCAGCAGGCAGGGATGGGACGGGGAGCTGTTTTTT.

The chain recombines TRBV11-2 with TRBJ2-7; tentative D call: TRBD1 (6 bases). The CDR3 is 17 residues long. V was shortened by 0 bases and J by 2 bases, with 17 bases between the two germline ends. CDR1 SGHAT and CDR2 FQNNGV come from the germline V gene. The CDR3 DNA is TGTGCCAGCAGCTTAGACCCACAGGGCCTTCATCCCTACGAGCAGTACTTC. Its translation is CASSLDPQGLHPYEQYF.

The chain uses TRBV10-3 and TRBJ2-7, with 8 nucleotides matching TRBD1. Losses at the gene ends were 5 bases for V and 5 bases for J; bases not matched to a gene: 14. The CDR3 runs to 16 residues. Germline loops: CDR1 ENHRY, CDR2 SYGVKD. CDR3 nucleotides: TGTGCCATCAGTCCTTTTGGTGGACAGGGTTTCCACGAGCAGTACTTC. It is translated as CAISPFGGQGFHEQYF.

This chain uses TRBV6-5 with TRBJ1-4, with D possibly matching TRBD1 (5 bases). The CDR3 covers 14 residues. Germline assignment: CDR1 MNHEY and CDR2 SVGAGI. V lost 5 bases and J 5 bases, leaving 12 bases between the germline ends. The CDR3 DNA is TGTGCCAGCAGTATAGACAGCCGAAATGAAAAACTGTTTTTT. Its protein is CASSIDSRNEKLFF.

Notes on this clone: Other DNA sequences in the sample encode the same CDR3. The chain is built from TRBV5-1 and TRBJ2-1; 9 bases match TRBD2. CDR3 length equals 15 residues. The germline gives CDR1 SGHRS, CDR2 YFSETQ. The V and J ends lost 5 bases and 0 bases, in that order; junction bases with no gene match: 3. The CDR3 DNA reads TGCGCCAGCAGTAAGACTAGCGGCTCCTACAATGAGCAGTTCTTC. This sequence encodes CASSKTSGSYNEQFF.

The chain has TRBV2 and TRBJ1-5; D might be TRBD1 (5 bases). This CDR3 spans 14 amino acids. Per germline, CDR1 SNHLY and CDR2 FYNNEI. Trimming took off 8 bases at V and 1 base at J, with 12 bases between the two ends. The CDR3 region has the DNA TGTGCCAGCCGGAGGGACCCCAGCAATCAGCCCCAGCATTTT. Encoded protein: CASRRDPSNQPQHF.

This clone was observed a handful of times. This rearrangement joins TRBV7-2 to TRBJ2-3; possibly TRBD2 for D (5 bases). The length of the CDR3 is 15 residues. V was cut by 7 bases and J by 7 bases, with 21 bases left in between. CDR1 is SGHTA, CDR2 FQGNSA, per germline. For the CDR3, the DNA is TGTGCCAGCACCCTAAGCCGGGGAGTCGGAAATACGCAGTATTTT. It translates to CASTLSRGVGNTQYF.

CDR3 nucleotide sequence: TGTGCCAGCAGCCACGGGGAGCGGGGGGGTACGCAGCAGTACTTC. Translated, it gives CASSHGERGGTQQYF. The rearrangement uses TRBV7-2 and TRBJ2-7; TRBD2 matches 10 bases. The CDR3 consists of 15 residues. V dropped 5 bases and J dropped 8; count of bases not matched to a gene: 12. CDR1 SGHTA and CDR2 FQGNSA come from the germline V gene.

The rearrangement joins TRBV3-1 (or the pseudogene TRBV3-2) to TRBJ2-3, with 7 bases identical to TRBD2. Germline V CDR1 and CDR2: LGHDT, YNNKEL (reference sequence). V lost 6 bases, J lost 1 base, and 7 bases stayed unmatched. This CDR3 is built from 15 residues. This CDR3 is CASSARGSRTDTQYF. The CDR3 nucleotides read TGTGCCAGCAGTGCGCGGGGGTCCCGCACAGATACGCAGTATTTT.

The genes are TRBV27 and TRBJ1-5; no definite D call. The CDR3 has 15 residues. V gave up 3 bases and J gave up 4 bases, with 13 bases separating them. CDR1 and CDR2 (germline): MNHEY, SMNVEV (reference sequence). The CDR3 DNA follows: TGTGCCAGCAGTTTCTCGATGATAGGGAATCAGCCCCAGCATTTT. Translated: CASSFSMIGNQPQHF.

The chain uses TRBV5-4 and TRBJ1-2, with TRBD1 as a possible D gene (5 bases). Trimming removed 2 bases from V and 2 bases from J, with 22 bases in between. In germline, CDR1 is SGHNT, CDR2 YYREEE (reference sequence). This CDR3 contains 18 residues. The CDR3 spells CASSLAKGSSTKNYGYTF. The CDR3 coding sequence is TGTGCCAGCAGCTTAGCAAAGGGGAGCTCTACCAAGAACTATGGCTACACCTTC.

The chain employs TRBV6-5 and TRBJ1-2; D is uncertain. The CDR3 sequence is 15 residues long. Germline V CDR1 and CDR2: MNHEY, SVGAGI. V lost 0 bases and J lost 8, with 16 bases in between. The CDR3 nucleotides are TGTGCCAGCAGTTACTCTGGGATTTCCCTGCGCGGCTACACCTTC. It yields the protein CASSYSGISLRGYTF.

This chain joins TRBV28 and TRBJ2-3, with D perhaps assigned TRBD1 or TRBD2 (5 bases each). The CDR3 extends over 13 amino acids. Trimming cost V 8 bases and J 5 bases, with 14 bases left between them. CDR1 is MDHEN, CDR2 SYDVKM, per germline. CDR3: CASFSRGRDTQYF. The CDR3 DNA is TGTGCCAGCTTTTCGAGGGGTCGAGATACGCAGTATTTT.

CDR3 sequence: CASSVETSENNEQFF. The CDR3 DNA sequence: TGTGCCAGCAGTGTAGAGACTAGCGAGAACAATGAGCAGTTCTTC. The rearrangement joins TRBV6-4 to TRBJ2-1, with 8 bases lining up with TRBD2. The germline CDR1 and CDR2 sequences are MRHNA and SNTAGT. After removal of 4 bases from V and 5 bases from J, the junction contained 7 bases not matched to a gene. The CDR3 consists of 15 residues.

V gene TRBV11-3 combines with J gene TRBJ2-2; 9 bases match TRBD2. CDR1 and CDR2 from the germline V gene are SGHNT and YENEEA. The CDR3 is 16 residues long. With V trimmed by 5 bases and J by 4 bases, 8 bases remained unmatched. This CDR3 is CASSPVRGGPTGELFF. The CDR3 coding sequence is TGTGCCAGCAGCCCGGTGCGGGGGGGCCCCACCGGGGAGCTGTTTTTT.

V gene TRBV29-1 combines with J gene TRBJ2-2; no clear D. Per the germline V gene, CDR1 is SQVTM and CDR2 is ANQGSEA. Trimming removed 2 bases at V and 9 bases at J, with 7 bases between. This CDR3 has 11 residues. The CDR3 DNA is TGCAGCGTTGAATGGGGTCGGGAGCTGTTTTTT. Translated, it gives CSVEWGRELFF.

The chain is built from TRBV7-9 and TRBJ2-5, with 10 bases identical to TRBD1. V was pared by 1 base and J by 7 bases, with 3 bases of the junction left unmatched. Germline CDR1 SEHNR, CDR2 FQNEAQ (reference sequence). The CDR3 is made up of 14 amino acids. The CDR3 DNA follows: TGTGCCAGCAGCTTAGGAGGACAGGGGGGGACCCAGTACTTC. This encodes CASSLGGQGGTQYF.

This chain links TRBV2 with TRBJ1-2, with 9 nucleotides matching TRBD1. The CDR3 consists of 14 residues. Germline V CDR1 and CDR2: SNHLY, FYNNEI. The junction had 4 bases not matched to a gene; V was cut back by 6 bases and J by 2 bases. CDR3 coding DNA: TGTGCCAGCAGAAGGGACAGGGCGAACTATGGCTACACCTTC. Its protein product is CASRRDRANYGYTF.